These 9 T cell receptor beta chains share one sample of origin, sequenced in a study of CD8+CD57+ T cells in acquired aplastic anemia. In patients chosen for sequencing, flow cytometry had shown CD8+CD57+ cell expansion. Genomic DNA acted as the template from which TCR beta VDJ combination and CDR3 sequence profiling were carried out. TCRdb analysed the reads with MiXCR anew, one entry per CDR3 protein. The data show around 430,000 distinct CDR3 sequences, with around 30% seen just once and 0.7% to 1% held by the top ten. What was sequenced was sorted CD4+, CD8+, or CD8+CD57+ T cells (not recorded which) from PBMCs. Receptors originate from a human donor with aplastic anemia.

This chain's CDR3 is CASSLDRGGNTIYF. CDR3 in DNA: TGTGCCAGCAGCTTGGACAGGGGAGGAAACACCATATATTTT. V and J are TRBV7-3 and TRBJ1-3, with 9 bases aligning to TRBD1. V lost 3 bases to trimming and J lost 4 bases; unmatched junction nucleotides: 1. Germline CDR1 and CDR2: SGHTA and FQGTGA. The CDR3 sequence is 14 residues long. Full variable domain (outside the CDR3, taken from reference TRBV7-3 and TRBJ1-3): GAGVSQTPSNKVTEKGKYVELRCDPISGHTALYWYRQSLGQGPEFLIYFQGTGAADDSGLPNDRFFAVRPEGSVSTLKIQRTERGDSAVYLCASSLDRGGNTIYFGEGSWLTVV.

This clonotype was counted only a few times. CDR3 nucleotides: TGCAGTGCTAGAGCCTCCCGGGGGGGCGGTGGTCAGCCCCAGCATTTT. Translation: CSARASRGGGGQPQHF. The V gene is TRBV20-1, the J gene TRBJ1-5; possible D gene TRBD1, 6 bases. The CDR3 loop spans 16 amino acids. The V end was cut by 1 base, the J end by 6 bases, with 19 bases between. Germline V gene sequence: CDR1 DFQATT, CDR2 SNEGSKA (reference sequence).

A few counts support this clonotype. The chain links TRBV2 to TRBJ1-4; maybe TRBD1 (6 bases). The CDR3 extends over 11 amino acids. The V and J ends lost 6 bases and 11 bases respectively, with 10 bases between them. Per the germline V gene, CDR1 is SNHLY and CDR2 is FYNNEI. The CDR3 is CASRKGDKLFF. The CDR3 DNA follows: TGTGCCAGCAGGAAGGGGGATAAACTGTTTTTT.

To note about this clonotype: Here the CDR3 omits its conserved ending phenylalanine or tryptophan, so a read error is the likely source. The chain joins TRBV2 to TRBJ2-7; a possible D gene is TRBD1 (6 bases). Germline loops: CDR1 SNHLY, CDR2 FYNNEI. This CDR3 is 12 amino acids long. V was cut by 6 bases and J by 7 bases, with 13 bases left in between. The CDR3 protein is CASRGQGGEQYL. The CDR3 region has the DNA TGTGCCAGCAGGGGACAAGGTGGGGAGCAGTACCTC.

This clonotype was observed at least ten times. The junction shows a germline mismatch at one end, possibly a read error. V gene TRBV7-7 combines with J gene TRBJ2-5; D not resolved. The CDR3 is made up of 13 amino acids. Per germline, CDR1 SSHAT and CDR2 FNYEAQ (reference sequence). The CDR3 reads CASSTLTPETQYF. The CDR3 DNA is TGTGCTAGCAGCACCCTTACCCCGGAGACCCAGTACTTC. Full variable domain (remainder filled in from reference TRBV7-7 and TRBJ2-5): GAGVSQSPRYKVTKRGQDVTLRCDPISSHATLYWYQQALGQGPEFLTYFNYEAQPDKSGLPSDRFSAERPEGSISTLTIQRTEQRDSAMYRCASSTLTPETQYFGPGTRLLVL.

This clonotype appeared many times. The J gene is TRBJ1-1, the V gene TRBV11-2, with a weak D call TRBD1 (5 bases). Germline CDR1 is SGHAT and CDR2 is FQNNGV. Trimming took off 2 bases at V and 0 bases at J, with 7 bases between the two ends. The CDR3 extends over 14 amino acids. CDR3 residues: CASSLRGMNTEAFF. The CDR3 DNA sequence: TGTGCCAGCAGCTTAAGGGGCATGAACACTGAAGCTTTCTTT.

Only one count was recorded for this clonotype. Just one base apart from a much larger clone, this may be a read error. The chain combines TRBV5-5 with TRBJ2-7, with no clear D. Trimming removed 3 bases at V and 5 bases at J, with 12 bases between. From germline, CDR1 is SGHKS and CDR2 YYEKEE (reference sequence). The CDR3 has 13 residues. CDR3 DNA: TGTGCCAGCAGCTCGGCGGCCTTCGACGAGCAGTACTTC. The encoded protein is CASSSAAFDEQYF.

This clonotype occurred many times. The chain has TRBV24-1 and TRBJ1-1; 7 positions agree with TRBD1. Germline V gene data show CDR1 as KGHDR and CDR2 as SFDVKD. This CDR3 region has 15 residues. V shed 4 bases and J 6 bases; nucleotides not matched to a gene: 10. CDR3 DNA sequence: TGTGCCACCAGTGACTCGACAGGGTACCGAGCTGAAGCTTTCTTT. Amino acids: CATSDSTGYRAEAFF.

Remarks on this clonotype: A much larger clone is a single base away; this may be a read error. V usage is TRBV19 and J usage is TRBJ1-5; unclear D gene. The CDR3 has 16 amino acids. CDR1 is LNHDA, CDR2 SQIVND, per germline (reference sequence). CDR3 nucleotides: TGTGCCAGTAGTCCTCAGACTATCTATAGCAATCAGCCCCGGCATTTT. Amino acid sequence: CASSPQTIYSNQPRHF.